The 21 T cell receptor beta chains below were found in one sample sequenced in a study of OX40 agonist ivuxolimab in advanced cancers. The receptor library was made with the immunoSEQ multiplex PCR assay. TCRdb mirrors the immuneACCESS table, restricted to in-frame sequences. Some clones are absent from its copies; in checked studies, under half trace to an unresolved V gene, and the reason for the others is unknown. The sample records 50,000 to 70,000 clones, roughly 85% of which are singletons. The ten largest clones take up more than 0.9% of the sample. The sample in question was CD4+ or CD8+ T cells sorted from blood, obtained in a trial of the OX40 agonist ivuxolimab. These receptors were obtained from an adult with an advanced solid tumor such as melanoma, head and neck, liver or kidney cancer.

This rearrangement joins TRBV19 to TRBJ2-7, with TRBD2 identical over 10 bases. The CDR3 totals 17 residues. The V and J ends lost 4 bases and 4 bases, in that order; junction bases with no gene match: 13. The germline CDR1 and CDR2 sequences are LNHDA and SQIVND (reference sequence). Here the CDR3 reads CASSRIGGSSGSYEQYF. The CDR3 DNA reads TGTGCCAGTAGTAGAATCGGAGGATCTAGCGGGAGTTACGAGCAGTACTTC.

The chain recombines TRBV6-5 with TRBJ1-2; 9 nucleotides align to TRBD1. The CDR3 length is 12 residues. Germline lookup yields CDR1 MNHEY and CDR2 SVGAGI. The V segment lost 6 bases and the J segment 8 bases; nucleotides outside the gene matches: 4. CDR3 residues: CASRTGGLGYTF. In DNA, the CDR3 is TGTGCCAGCAGAACAGGGGGCTTAGGCTACACCTTC.

The chain links TRBV6-5 to TRBJ1-5; no clear D gene. The V end lost 2 bases, the J end lost 2 bases, and 7 bases lay between the germline ends. CDR1 and CDR2 from the germline V gene are MNHEY and SVGAGI. The CDR3 is 14 amino acids. The CDR3 DNA is TGTGCCAGCAGTTACGGACGCGGCAATCAGCCCCAGCATTTT. Translated, it gives CASSYGRGNQPQHF.

The rearrangement links TRBV5-4 to TRBJ2-2; 8 nucleotides agree with TRBD1. V shed 0 bases and J 4 bases; nucleotides not matched to a gene: 2. Germline V gene data show CDR1 as SGHNT and CDR2 as YYREEE (reference sequence). This CDR3 has 15 amino acids. The CDR3 spells CASSLDRGTTGELFF. CDR3 sequence (DNA): TGTGCCAGCAGCTTGGACAGGGGGACCACCGGGGAGCTGTTTTTT.

This rearrangement joins TRBV2 to TRBJ1-2, with D unresolved. Germline loops: CDR1 SNHLY, CDR2 FYNNEI. Between the trimmed V and J ends, which lost 4 bases and 4 bases, there was a span of 7 bases. This CDR3 has 12 residues. The CDR3 DNA is TGTGCCAGCAGTGGACAAGCCTATGGCTACACCTTC. Its translation is CASSGQAYGYTF.

The chain carries TRBV5-1 and TRBJ2-5; D ambiguous. CDR3 length: 13 amino acids. Trimming removed 4 bases at V and 2 bases at J, with 9 bases between. From germline, CDR1 is SGHRS and CDR2 YFSETQ. CDR3 amino acids: CASSAVTQETQYF. The CDR3 nucleotides are TGCGCCAGCAGCGCCGTGACACAAGAGACCCAGTACTTC. Full variable domain (outside the CDR3, taken from reference TRBV5-1 and TRBJ2-5): KAGVTQTPRYLIKTRGQQVTLSCSPISGHRSVSWYQQTPGQGLQFLFEYFSETQRNKGNFPGRFSGRQFSNSRSEMNVSTLELGDSALYLCASSAVTQETQYFGPGTRLLVL.

The DNA of the CDR3 is TGTGCCAGCTCAGGCCCCGGGGATACGCAGTATTTT. It translates to CASSGPGDTQYF. The chain recombines TRBV18 with TRBJ2-3; D unresolved. This CDR3 has 12 amino acids. Germline V gives CDR1 KGHSH, CDR2 LQKENI. Trimming removed 5 bases from V and 6 bases from J, with 9 bases in between.

J is TRBJ1-1 and V is TRBV19; D is unresolved. The ends were cut back, 7 bases at V and 4 bases at J, with 13 bases in the middle. Germline-derived CDR1 and CDR2 are LNHDA and SQIVND (reference sequence). The CDR3 contains 13 residues. The CDR3 here is CASTRNWGTEAFF. In DNA, the CDR3 is TGTGCCAGTACCCGGAATTGGGGCACTGAAGCTTTCTTT.

The genes are TRBV19 and TRBJ1-2; 10 nucleotides match TRBD1. Germline V gives CDR1 LNHDA, CDR2 SQIVND (reference sequence). The CDR3 is made up of 14 amino acids. Trimming at V came to 4 bases and at J to 7 bases, leaving 6 bases not matched to a gene. CDR3 region: CASSRDRGRGGYTF. CDR3 nucleotide sequence: TGTGCCAGTAGTAGAGACAGGGGGCGCGGTGGCTACACCTTC. Complete variable domain (other parts from reference TRBV19 and TRBJ1-2): DGGITQSPKYLFRKEGQNVTLSCEQNLNHDAMYWYRQDPGQGLRLIYYSQIVNDFQKGDIAEGYSVSREKKESFPLTVTSAQKNPTAFYLCASSRDRGRGGYTFGSGTRLTVV.

The rearrangement links TRBV9 to TRBJ2-1; D may be TRBD2 (6 bases). The CDR3 is made up of 15 amino acids. The V end lost 0 bases, the J end lost 8 bases, and 15 bases lay between the germline ends. Germline values: CDR1 SGDLS, CDR2 YYNGEE. This CDR3 reads CASSVAVTGEDEQFF. CDR3 coding DNA: TGTGCCAGCAGCGTAGCTGTGACGGGAGAAGATGAGCAGTTCTTC. The variable domain in full, completed from reference TRBV9 and TRBJ2-1, reads DSGVTQTPKHLITATGQRVTLRCSPRSGDLSVYWYQQSLDQGLQFLIQYYNGEERAKGNILERFSAQQFPDLHSELNLSSLELGDSALYFCASSVAVTGEDEQFFGPGTRLTVL.

The chain uses TRBV30 and TRBJ1-2; possible D gene TRBD1, 6 bases. Germline CDR1 reads GTSNPN; CDR2 reads SVGIG (reference sequence). This CDR3 contains 12 residues. V lost 2 bases, J lost 8 bases, and 12 bases lay in between. CDR3 sequence (DNA): TGTGCCTGGAGTTGGGGGCAGGGCGGCTACACCTTC. This translates into CAWSWGQGGYTF.

The chain has TRBV2 and TRBJ2-2; D is unresolved. The CDR3 sequence is 17 residues long. Germline loops: CDR1 SNHLY, CDR2 FYNNEI. The germline V and J ends were trimmed by 0 bases and 0 bases, with 11 bases remaining between them. The CDR3 DNA reads as TGTGCCAGCAGTGAAGCGCTTCGGCGGTCGAACACCGGGGAGCTGTTTTTT. Residues: CASSEALRRSNTGELFF.

The V gene is TRBV19, the J gene TRBJ2-7; D is possibly TRBD2 (5 bases). The germline V gene has CDR1 LNHDA and CDR2 SQIVND (reference sequence). Trimming took 3 bases from V and 1 from J, leaving 10 bases between them. This CDR3 is 14 amino acids long. The CDR3 sequence: CASSMSGDSYEQYF. The CDR3 DNA reads as TGTGCCAGTAGTATGAGCGGAGATTCCTACGAGCAGTACTTC. The full variable domain, rest sourced from reference TRBV19 and TRBJ2-7, is DGGITQSPKYLFRKEGQNVTLSCEQNLNHDAMYWYRQDPGQGLRLIYYSQIVNDFQKGDIAEGYSVSREKKESFPLTVTSAQKNPTAFYLCASSMSGDSYEQYFGPGTRLTVT.

The chain carries TRBV28 and TRBJ1-5, with TRBD1 matching over 8 bases. The V gene's germline CDR1 is MDHEN and CDR2 SYDVKM. With V trimmed by 6 bases and J by 9 bases, 4 bases remained unmatched. The CDR3 has 12 residues. The CDR3 DNA follows: TGTGCCAGCAGACAGGGGGTGCTGCCCCAGCATTTT. Its translation: CASRQGVLPQHF.

This clone came up once. The chain recombines TRBV5-1 with TRBJ1-1, with a possible D match to TRBD1 (5 bases). CDR3 length: 14 residues. Trimming removed 0 bases at V and 1 base at J, with 7 bases between. CDR1 SGHRS and CDR2 YFSETQ come from the germline V gene. This CDR3 reads CASSLDGANTEAFF. The CDR3 DNA follows: TGCGCCAGCAGCTTGGACGGGGCGAACACTGAAGCTTTCTTT. Using reference TRBV5-1 and TRBJ1-1 for the parts outside the CDR3, the full variable domain is KAGVTQTPRYLIKTRGQQVTLSCSPISGHRSVSWYQQTPGQGLQFLFEYFSETQRNKGNFPGRFSGRQFSNSRSEMNVSTLELGDSALYLCASSLDGANTEAFFGQGTRLTVV.

The chain employs TRBV10-2 and TRBJ2-7; D not certain. Germline lookup yields CDR1 WSHSY and CDR2 SAAADI. This CDR3 is built from 14 residues. The germline V and J ends were trimmed by 3 bases and 6 bases, with 15 bases remaining between them. The CDR3 bases are TGCGCCAGCAGTGACTCCTCAAAAGTCCGCGAGCAGTACTTC. Translated: CASSDSSKVREQYF.

J is TRBJ2-7 and V is TRBV6-1; D may be TRBD1 (6 bases). Germline CDR1 MNHNS, CDR2 SASEGT. V was cut by 7 bases and J by 1 base, with 11 bases left in between. The CDR3 consists of 13 residues. CDR3 DNA: TGTGCCAGCACCCTCGGACAGTCCTACGAGCAGTACTTC. Encoded protein: CASTLGQSYEQYF.

V and J are TRBV5-6 and TRBJ1-2, with unresolved D. V was pared by 2 bases and J by 4 bases, with 18 bases between. The CDR3 totals 16 residues. Looked up from germline, CDR1 is SGHDT and CDR2 is YYEEEE. The CDR3, as DNA: TGTGCCAGCAGCTTTTGGGTTGTCTTTGATTTCTATGGCTACACCTTC. It codes for CASSFWVVFDFYGYTF.

The chain carries TRBV10-1 and TRBJ2-7; D not resolved. Trimming left V 8 bases short and J 2 bases short, with 7 bases between. This CDR3 spans 11 amino acids. The germline V gene encodes CDR1 WNHNN and CDR2 SYGVQD (reference sequence). CDR3 amino acids: CASRKAYEQYF. CDR3 DNA: TGCGCCAGCCGTAAAGCCTACGAGCAGTACTTC.

The genes are TRBV5-6 and TRBJ2-7, with 9 bases matching TRBD1. Germline V gene lookup returns CDR1 SGHDT and CDR2 YYEEEE. The length of the CDR3 is 14 residues. The junction had 2 bases not matched to a gene; V was cut back by 1 base and J by 3 bases. CDR3 residues: CASSLRTGDYEQYF. CDR3 DNA sequence: TGTGCCAGCAGCTTGAGGACAGGGGACTACGAGCAGTACTTC.

The rearrangement uses TRBV7-2 and TRBJ2-7; either TRBD1 or TRBD2 may fit D (5 bases each). The CDR3 covers 13 residues. Germline CDR1 reads SGHTA; CDR2 reads FQGNSA. V was trimmed by 1 base and J by 7 bases, leaving 11 bases between them. The CDR3 region is CASSLGSGREQYF. CDR3 DNA sequence: TGTGCCAGCAGCTTAGGTTCGGGACGAGAGCAGTACTTC.